These T cell receptor beta chains were read from a single sample in a study of T cell responses to AZD1222 COVID-19 vaccine. This table comes from immunoSEQ multiplex PCR, and its TCRdb copy is limited to in-frame clones, with some not included. The sample has around 120,000 clones; about 88% are singletons. The input for sequencing was peripheral blood, taken on day 0 of MenACWY control vaccination. These receptors all come from an adult in good health. The CDR3 runs from the conserved cysteine through the conserved F or W. D genes are given only for firm matches. The size entry is marked missing in some rows and otherwise reads once, few, many or a size class.

v_call: TRBV7-7; j_call: TRBJ2-3; d_call: -; clone_size: -; cdr3_aa: CASSQRTGTLAPDTQYF; cdr3_nt: TGTGCCAGCAGCCAACGAACCGGGACCCTGGCACCAGATACGCAGTATTTT
v_call: TRBV6-5; j_call: TRBJ1-1; d_call: -; clone_size: -; cdr3_aa: CASSYSSGLNTEAFF; cdr3_nt: TGTGCCAGCAGTTACTCTTCCGGTCTGAACACTGAAGCTTTCTTT
v_call: TRBV11-2; j_call: TRBJ2-1; d_call: -; clone_size: few; cdr3_aa: CASSTVPGSSYNEQFF; cdr3_nt: TGTGCCAGCAGCACGGTGCCGGGAAGCTCCTACAATGAGCAGTTCTTC
v_call: TRBV20-1; j_call: TRBJ1-5; d_call: -; clone_size: -; cdr3_aa: CSAGRGQPQHF; cdr3_nt: TGCAGTGCGGGTCGGGGTCAGCCCCAGCATTTT
v_call: TRBV5-1; j_call: TRBJ1-3; d_call: -; clone_size: -; cdr3_aa: CASSVDAGVGNTIYF; cdr3_nt: TGCGCCAGCAGCGTCGATGCAGGGGTGGGAAACACCATATATTTT
v_call: TRBV4-2; j_call: TRBJ1-1; d_call: -; clone_size: -; cdr3_aa: CASSPVFDTEAFF; cdr3_nt: TGTGCCAGCAGCCCGGTATTTGACACTGAAGCTTTCTTT
v_call: TRBV19; j_call: TRBJ1-5; d_call: -; clone_size: -; cdr3_aa: CASSIEQASNQPQHF; cdr3_nt: TGTGCCAGTAGTATAGAACAGGCTAGCAATCAGCCCCAGCATTTT
v_call: TRBV29-1; j_call: TRBJ1-1; d_call: -; clone_size: -; cdr3_aa: CSVEVRGSNTEAFF; cdr3_nt: TGCAGCGTTGAAGTGAGGGGCTCGAACACTGAAGCTTTCTTT
v_call: TRBV28; j_call: TRBJ1-1; d_call: -; clone_size: -; cdr3_aa: CASRSLGGGTTEAFF; cdr3_nt: TGTGCCAGCAGATCCCTCGGGGGGGGTACCACTGAAGCTTTCTTT
v_call: TRBV6-5; j_call: TRBJ1-2; d_call: -; clone_size: -; cdr3_aa: CASNERTANYGYTF; cdr3_nt: TGTGCCAGCAACGAAAGGACAGCTAACTATGGCTACACCTTC
v_call: TRBV28; j_call: TRBJ1-1; d_call: -; clone_size: -; cdr3_aa: CASSLWGIEAFF; cdr3_nt: TGTGCCAGCAGCCTTTGGGGGATTGAAGCTTTCTTT
v_call: TRBV3-1/TRBV3-2; j_call: TRBJ2-1; d_call: -; clone_size: -; cdr3_aa: CASSLARRPNNEQFF; cdr3_nt: TGTGCCAGCAGCCTTGCTCGTCGGCCTAACAATGAGCAGTTCTTC
v_call: TRBV12-3/TRBV12-4; j_call: TRBJ1-5; d_call: -; clone_size: -; cdr3_aa: CASGGPPNQPQHF; cdr3_nt: TGTGCCAGCGGGGGTCCCCCCAATCAGCCCCAGCATTTT
v_call: TRBV7-9; j_call: TRBJ1-2; d_call: TRBD1; clone_size: -; cdr3_aa: CASSLGDRGGYTF; cdr3_nt: TGTGCCAGCAGCTTAGGGGACAGGGGTGGCTACACCTTC
v_call: TRBV24-1; j_call: TRBJ2-4; d_call: TRBD1; clone_size: few; cdr3_aa: CATSTGAKDIQYF; cdr3_nt: TGTGCCACCAGTACAGGGGCCAAGGACATTCAGTACTTC
v_call: TRBV27; j_call: TRBJ1-3; d_call: -; clone_size: -; cdr3_aa: CASGKAVRDTIYF; cdr3_nt: TGTGCCAGCGGAAAAGCGGTTCGGGACACCATATATTTT
v_call: TRBV6-5; j_call: TRBJ2-5; d_call: TRBD1; clone_size: -; cdr3_aa: CASRRDRVETQYF; cdr3_nt: TGTGCCAGCAGGCGAGACAGGGTCGAGACCCAGTACTTC
v_call: TRBV5-1; j_call: TRBJ2-5; d_call: TRBD2; clone_size: -; cdr3_aa: CATSSGRRQESQYF; cdr3_nt: TGCGCCACCTCAAGCGGGAGGAGGCAAGAGAGCCAGTACTTC
v_call: TRBV28; j_call: TRBJ1-2; d_call: TRBD1; clone_size: -; cdr3_aa: CASSSLQGAYGYTF; cdr3_nt: TGTGCCAGCAGTTCCTTACAGGGGGCCTATGGCTACACCTTC
v_call: TRBV28; j_call: TRBJ1-2; d_call: TRBD1; clone_size: -; cdr3_aa: CASSLVRDRVNYGYTF; cdr3_nt: TGTGCCAGCAGTTTGGTCCGGGACAGGGTGAACTATGGCTACACCTTC
v_call: TRBV15; j_call: TRBJ1-5; d_call: -; clone_size: few; cdr3_aa: CATSTSMVGRPQHF; cdr3_nt: TGTGCCACCAGCACCTCCATGGTGGGGCGGCCCCAGCATTTT
v_call: TRBV2; j_call: TRBJ2-2; d_call: TRBD2; clone_size: -; cdr3_aa: CASSRGGLADAGELFF; cdr3_nt: TGTGCCAGCAGTCGAGGGGGACTAGCGGACGCCGGGGAGCTGTTTTTT
v_call: TRBV18; j_call: TRBJ2-7; d_call: -; clone_size: -; cdr3_aa: CASSSETYEQYF; cdr3_nt: TGTGCCAGCTCGTCGGAAACCTACGAGCAGTACTTC
v_call: TRBV28; j_call: TRBJ1-5; d_call: -; clone_size: -; cdr3_aa: CASSSHSRSQPQHF; cdr3_nt: TGTGCCAGCAGTTCCCATTCACGGTCTCAGCCCCAGCATTTT
v_call: TRBV15; j_call: TRBJ2-1; d_call: -; clone_size: -; cdr3_aa: CATSPGVSSYNEQFF; cdr3_nt: TGTGCCACCAGCCCTGGCGTAAGCTCCTACAATGAGCAGTTCTTC
v_call: TRBV28; j_call: TRBJ2-5; d_call: TRBD2; clone_size: -; cdr3_aa: CASRRSGLAGGREWETQYF; cdr3_nt: TGTGCCAGCAGGAGATCTGGACTAGCGGGAGGGCGAGAGTGGGAGACCCAGTACTTC
v_call: TRBV2; j_call: TRBJ2-1; d_call: -; clone_size: -; cdr3_aa: CAGSVINNEQFF; cdr3_nt: TGTGCCGGATCCGTCATCAACAATGAGCAGTTCTTC